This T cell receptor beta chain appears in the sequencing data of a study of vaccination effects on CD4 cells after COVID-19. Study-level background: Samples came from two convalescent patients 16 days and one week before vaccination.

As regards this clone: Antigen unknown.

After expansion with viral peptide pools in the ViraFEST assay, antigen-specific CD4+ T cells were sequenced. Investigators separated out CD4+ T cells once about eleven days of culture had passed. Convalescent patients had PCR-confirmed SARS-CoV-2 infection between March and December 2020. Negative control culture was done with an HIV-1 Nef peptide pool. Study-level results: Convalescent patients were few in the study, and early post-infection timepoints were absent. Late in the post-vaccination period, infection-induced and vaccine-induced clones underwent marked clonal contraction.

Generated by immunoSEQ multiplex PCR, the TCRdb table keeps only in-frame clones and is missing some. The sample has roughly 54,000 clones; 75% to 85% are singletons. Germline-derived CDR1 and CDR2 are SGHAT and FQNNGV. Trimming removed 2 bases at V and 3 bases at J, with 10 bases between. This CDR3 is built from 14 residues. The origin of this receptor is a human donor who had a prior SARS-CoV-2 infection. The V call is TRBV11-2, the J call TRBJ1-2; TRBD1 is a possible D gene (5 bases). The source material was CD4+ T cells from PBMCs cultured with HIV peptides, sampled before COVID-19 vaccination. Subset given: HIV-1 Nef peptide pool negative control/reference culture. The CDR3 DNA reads TGTGCCAGCAGCTTATCGACAGAGTACTATGGCTACACCTTC. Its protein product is CASSLSTEYYGYTF.